The TCR beta chain under discussion was sequenced for a study of T cell changes during pregnancy in multiple sclerosis. CDR1 is MNHNS, CDR2 SASEGT, per germline. The CDR3 contains 16 residues. Trimming pared 0 bases from V and 6 bases from J, leaving 15 bases between. Produced via immunoSEQ multiplex PCR; TCRdb's table is partial and in-frame only. Here the sample spans 42,000 or so clones, 90% being singletons. This clone was recorded once. This specimen was CD8+ T cells from peripheral blood mononuclear cells, taken in the first trimester of pregnancy. The chain is built from TRBV6-1 and TRBJ1-5; D perhaps matches TRBD1 (6 bases). This clonotype was obtained from a female donor with multiple sclerosis, enrolled in a pregnancy study. The CDR3 DNA reads TGTGCCAGCAGTGAAGCTCAATGGGAAGGGGGTCAGCCCCAGCATTTT. This sequence encodes CASSEAQWEGGQPQHF.